This T cell receptor (beta chain) was recorded in a study of technical replicates of blood from several donors. Generated by immunoSEQ multiplex PCR, the TCRdb table keeps only in-frame clones and is missing some. The repertoire holds about 72,000 clones, with nearly 97% as singletons. This CDR3 region has 15 residues. The V gene lost 3 bases and the J gene lost 4 bases, with 15 bases spanning the gap. Germline V gene lookup returns CDR1 MNHEY and CDR2 SMNVEV (reference sequence). Material for sequencing was T cells isolated from PBMCs. This chain joins TRBV27 and TRBJ1-1, with D possibly TRBD1 on 6 matching bases. This clonotype was sampled from a human donor in good health. The CDR3 DNA reads TGTGCCAGCAGTTTGCGGGGGCGCCCCCTCACTGAAGCTTTCTTT. Protein sequence: CASSLRGRPLTEAFF.